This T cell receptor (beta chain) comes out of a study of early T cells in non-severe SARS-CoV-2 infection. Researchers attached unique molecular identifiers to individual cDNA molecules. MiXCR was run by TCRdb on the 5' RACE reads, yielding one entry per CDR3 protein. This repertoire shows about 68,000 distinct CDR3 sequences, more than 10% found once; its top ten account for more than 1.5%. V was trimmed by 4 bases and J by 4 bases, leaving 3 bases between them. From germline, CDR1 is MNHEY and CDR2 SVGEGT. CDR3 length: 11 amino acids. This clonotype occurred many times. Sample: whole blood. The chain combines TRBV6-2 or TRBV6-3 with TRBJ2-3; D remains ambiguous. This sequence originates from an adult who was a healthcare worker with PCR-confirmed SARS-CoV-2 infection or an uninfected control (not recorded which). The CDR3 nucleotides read TGTGCCAGCAGTTTCCCAGATACGCAGTATTTT. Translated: CASSFPDTQYF.